Described below is a single T cell receptor beta chain sequence and its context. Its antigen is unidentified. The ends were cut back, 3 bases at V and 6 bases at J, with 7 bases in the middle. In germline, CDR1 is MNHNS, CDR2 SASEGT. The CDR3 is 12 residues long. Time point specified: persistent/refractory GD, antithyroid drugs over 5 years with positive TRAb. The TCR library used RNA extracted from PBMCs. Diagnosing Graves' disease relied on the American Thyroid Association guidelines. The data are from a study of regulatory T cells in long-lasting Graves disease. Study details: With positive TSH receptor antibodies and over 5 years of antithyroid drugs, Graves' disease was considered persistent.

The study, taken as a whole, reports: TRBV28 was favored in persistent disease, as were TRBJ1-2 and TRBJ2-5.

Investigators prepared the TCR beta libraries by applying iRepertoire HTBI primers and Arm-PCR of CDR3 regions. Original analysis: From all samples, identification returned 12 to 15 TRBJ and approximately 61 TRBV segments. TCRdb independently ran MiXCR on the multiplex PCR reads; one entry per CDR3 protein. Here the V and J calls rest on TCRdb's processing, not on the authors' analysis. The table records roughly 500,000 distinct CDR3 sequences, less than 25% of them present only once. V is TRBV6-1 and J is TRBJ2-3; D call uncertain. This specimen was peripheral blood mononuclear cells (PBMCs), taken when the disease was refractory, from a patient treated with antithyroid drugs. The sequence derives from a female donor with Graves disease. The CDR3 is CASSDQVDTQYF. The DNA for the CDR3 is TGTGCCAGCAGTGATCAGGTTGATACGCAGTATTTT.